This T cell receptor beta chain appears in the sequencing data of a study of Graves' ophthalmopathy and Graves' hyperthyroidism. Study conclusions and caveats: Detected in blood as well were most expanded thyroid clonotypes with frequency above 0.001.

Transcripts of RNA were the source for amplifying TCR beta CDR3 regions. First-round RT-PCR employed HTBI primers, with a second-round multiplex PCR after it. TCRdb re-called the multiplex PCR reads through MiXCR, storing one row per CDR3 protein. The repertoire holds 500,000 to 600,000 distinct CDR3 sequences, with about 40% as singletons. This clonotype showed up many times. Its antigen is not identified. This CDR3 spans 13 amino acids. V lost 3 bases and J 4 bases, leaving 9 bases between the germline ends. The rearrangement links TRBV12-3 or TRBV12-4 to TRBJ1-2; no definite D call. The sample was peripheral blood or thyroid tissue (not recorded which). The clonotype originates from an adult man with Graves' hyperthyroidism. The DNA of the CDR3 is TGTGCCAGCAGTTTTTCTCTCTCCTATGGCTACACCTTC. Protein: CASSFSLSYGYTF.